This T cell receptor beta chain was sequenced during a study of response to subunit inactivated influenza vaccine. Only a few counts were recorded for this clonotype. Its antigen is unknown. Findings and caveats of the study: Authors proposed each seasonal influenza vaccination draws in few new T cells.

Trimming cost V 2 bases and J 3 bases; bases outside gene matches: 4. Germline lookup yields CDR1 SGHAT and CDR2 FQDESV (reference sequence). The CDR3 runs 14 residues. A single record per CDR3 protein comes from TCRdb applying MiXCR to the RT-PCR reads. Among some 850,000 distinct CDR3 sequences listed, approximately 17% were seen once. The sequence came from a man in his fifties or sixties who received an inactivated influenza vaccine. The sample in question was PBMCs from blood, obtained roughly 5 days after vaccination. The chain links TRBV11-1 to TRBJ2-7; 7 nucleotides match TRBD1. The CDR3 here is CASSLNTGDYEQYF. The CDR3 nucleotides are TGTGCCAGCAGCTTAAATACAGGGGACTACGAGCAGTACTTC.